Below, 5 T cell receptor beta chains from the same sample are listed, as sequenced in a study of shared clonotypes between healthy human individuals. Some clones are missing from TCRdb's copy, which holds only in-frame ones; the method was immunoSEQ multiplex PCR. The sample carries approximately 1.1 million clones, more than 75% recorded once. The material sequenced was memory CD4+ T cells from PBMCs. The subset here: CD45RA-negative fraction. The receptors were gathered from a man aged 18 to 29 in good health. Some clones in this sample may be carry-over from other donors' samples.

This clone was seen a single time. This chain uses TRBV4-1 with TRBJ2-7, with TRBD2 as a possible D gene (6 bases). The CDR3 runs to 15 residues. Trimming pared 8 bases from V and 0 bases from J, leaving 17 bases between. Germline CDR1 reads MGHRA; CDR2 reads YSYEKL. CDR3 region: CASRRGGGDSYEQYF. The CDR3 coding sequence is TGCGCCAGCCGCCGGGGAGGCGGCGACTCCTACGAGCAGTACTTC.

The J gene is TRBJ2-2, the V gene TRBV2; 9 bases are shared with TRBD2. The V and J ends lost 3 bases and 2 bases, in that order; junction bases with no gene match: 10. This CDR3 is built from 18 residues. Germline V gene data show CDR1 as SNHLY and CDR2 as FYNNEI. CDR3 sequence: CASSEDGSGRPNTGELFF. The CDR3 coding sequence is TGTGCCAGCAGTGAGGATGGTAGCGGGAGACCCAACACCGGGGAGCTGTTTTTT.

The chain combines TRBV5-4 with TRBJ2-3, with D uncertain. Germline loops: CDR1 SGHNT, CDR2 YYREEE (reference sequence). This CDR3 comprises 15 residues. Trimming took 1 base from V and 4 from J, leaving 13 bases between them. Here the CDR3 DNA reads TGTGCCAGCAGCTTGCGGTCATCAAGGGCAGATACGCAGTATTTT. Translated, it gives CASSLRSSRADTQYF. Supplemented by reference TRBV5-4 and TRBJ2-3, the full variable domain reads ETGVTQSPTHLIKTRGQQVTLRCSSQSGHNTVSWYQQALGQGPQFIFQYYREEENGRGNFPPRFSGLQFPNYSSELNVNALELDDSALYLCASSLRSSRADTQYFGPGTRLTVL.

The chain recombines TRBV9 with TRBJ1-5; D not certain. The length of the CDR3 is 16 residues. The V and J ends lost 6 bases and 0 bases respectively, with 16 bases between them. Germline V gives CDR1 SGDLS, CDR2 YYNGEE. The chain's CDR3 is CASTGPPGSSNQPQHF. The DNA of the CDR3 is TGTGCCAGCACCGGGCCGCCGGGGTCTAGCAATCAGCCCCAGCATTTT.

The genes are TRBV5-5 and TRBJ2-3; 7 nucleotides line up with TRBD1. V gave up 2 bases and J gave up 0 bases; unmatched junction bases: 3. The germline V gene has CDR1 SGHKS and CDR2 YYEKEE (reference sequence). CDR3 length: 15 residues. The DNA for the CDR3 is TGTGCCAGCAGCTTTTGGGGACAGAGCACAGATACGCAGTATTTT. Translated, it gives CASSFWGQSTDTQYF.